The 4 T cell receptor beta chains given below trace back to one sample, sequenced in a study of T cells in Graves' hyperthyroidism and ophthalmopathy (dated by TCRdb to between 2018 and 2021). Libraries were prepared through multiplex PCR. For sequencing, an Illumina HiSeq 2000 was employed. Amplification of TCR beta CDR3 regions was carried out from RNA transcripts. The first round of RT-PCR for the TCR CDR3 was performed with the HTBI primer set and the Qiagen OneStep RT-PCR kit. The public reads were reanalyzed by TCRdb: fastp trimming at Q25, MiXCR alignment, in-frame beta chains only. Rows are unified per CDR3 protein, each entry keeping the most common DNA and genes. The sample table records over 700,000 distinct CDR3 sequences; about a third of these occur just once. The top ten hold roughly 30% of the sample. Sequenced input: blood. The source is a woman aged 40 to 50 with Graves' hyperthyroidism.

The chain employs TRBV6-1 and TRBJ2-7, with TRBD1 matching 7 bases. Germline CDR1 is MNHNS and CDR2 is SASEGT. V lost 8 bases, J lost 7 bases, and 11 bases stayed unmatched. This CDR3 contains 13 residues. CDR3 amino acids: CASGRQGEGEQYF. In DNA, the CDR3 is TGTGCCAGCGGGAGACAGGGCGAAGGGGAGCAGTACTTC.

In nucleotides, the CDR3 is TGCAGTGCTAGAGATTTGGGCTCGCGAAATGAAAAACTGTTTTTT. Its translation is CSARDLGSRNEKLFF. The chain carries TRBV20-1 and TRBJ1-4; no reliable D call. The CDR3 extends over 15 amino acids. Trimming stripped 0 bases from V and 5 bases from J, with 13 bases between. Germline CDR1 reads DFQATT; CDR2 reads SNEGSKA (reference sequence).

The V and J genes are TRBV10-2 and TRBJ1-6; 10 nucleotides align to TRBD1. The ends lost 4 bases at V and 7 bases at J; junction bases unmatched: 7. The CDR3 totals 16 residues. Germline-derived CDR1 and CDR2 are WSHSY and SAAADI. In DNA form, the CDR3 reads TGCGCCAGCAGTGCACTAGGGACAGGGGAAAATTCACCCCTCCACTTT. Protein sequence: CASSALGTGENSPLHF.

This clonotype occurred many times. The rearrangement joins TRBV19 to TRBJ1-1; TRBD1 aligns across 10 bases. This CDR3 is 16 amino acids long. After removal of 8 bases from V and 5 bases from J, the junction contained 14 bases not matched to a gene. Germline V gene lookup returns CDR1 LNHDA and CDR2 SQIVND (reference sequence). CDR3 coding DNA: TGTGCCAGTTCCCCTAGAGCAGACAGGGGGCGAACTGAAGCTTTCTTT. This translates into CASSPRADRGRTEAFF. The entire variable domain, with the rest obtained from reference TRBV19 and TRBJ1-1, is as follows: DGGITQSPKYLFRKEGQNVTLSCEQNLNHDAMYWYRQDPGQGLRLIYYSQIVNDFQKGDIAEGYSVSREKKESFPLTVTSAQKNPTAFYLCASSPRADRGRTEAFFGQGTRLTVV.